The subject of this entry is one T cell receptor beta chain. Its antigen is still unknown. The CDR3 contains 12 residues. Unmatched junction bases numbered 3, after V lost 6 bases and J lost 7 bases. Looked up from germline, CDR1 is KGHSH and CDR2 is LQKENI. The data were obtained in a study of cytomegalovirus exposure and HLA in healthy donors. Study overall: A prior analysis found 117 million unique TCR beta sequences from around 190 million T cells.

Findings and limits, study-wide: Some V segments (TRBV6-2 and TRBV6-3 among them) were excluded as indistinguishable.

60 Vbeta and 13 Jbeta primers were used in PCR. Some clones are missing from TCRdb's copy, which holds only in-frame ones; the method was immunoSEQ multiplex PCR. This table holds 140,000 to 150,000 clones. Sample: PBMCs. V usage is TRBV18 and J usage is TRBJ1-1; 9 bases fit TRBD1. The clonotype originates from a male donor in good health and CMV-seronegative. The CDR3 spells CASSDRGDEAFF. DNA of the CDR3: TGTGCCAGCTCTGACAGGGGGGATGAAGCTTTCTTT.